In this sample, the clone carrying this T cell receptor (beta chain) turned up a few times. Its specificity is unknown. The data stem from a study of blood T cells in healthy people across ages. The study, taken as a whole, reports: Long-lived donors exceeded aged donors in naive CD4+ cells and diversity. Total diversity from one million sequenced T cells was likely underestimated.

The authors ran a second PCR of roughly 6 to 12 cycles using a sample-barcoded 5' primer and a J-beta primer mix. From the 5' RACE reads, TCRdb called clonotypes with MiXCR, one entry per CDR3 protein. The data contain about 1.4 million distinct CDR3 sequences, roughly 60% of them singletons. Germline V lookup: CDR1 DFQATT, CDR2 SNEGSKA (reference sequence). This CDR3 contains 15 residues. V shed 5 bases and J 4 bases; nucleotides not matched to a gene: 8. The chain has TRBV20-1 and TRBJ2-3; 11 bases align to TRBD2. This clonotype originated in a man younger than 30 in good health. The sequencing sample was made of blood. CDR3 DNA: TGCAGTGCTCCCACTAGCGGGAGTCTAGCAGATACGCAGTATTTT. It specifies CSAPTSGSLADTQYF.